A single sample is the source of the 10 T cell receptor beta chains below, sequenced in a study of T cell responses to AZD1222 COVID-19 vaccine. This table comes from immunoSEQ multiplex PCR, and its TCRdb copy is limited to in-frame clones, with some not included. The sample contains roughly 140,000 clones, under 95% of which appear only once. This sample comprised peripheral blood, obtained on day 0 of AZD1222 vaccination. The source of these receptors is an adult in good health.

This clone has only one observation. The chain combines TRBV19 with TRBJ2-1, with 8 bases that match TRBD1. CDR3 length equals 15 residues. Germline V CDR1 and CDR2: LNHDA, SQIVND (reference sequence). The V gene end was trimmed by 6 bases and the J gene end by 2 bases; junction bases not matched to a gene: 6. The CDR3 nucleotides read TGTGCCAGTAGACTTCGACAGGGGACCTACAATGAGCAGTTCTTC. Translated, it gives CASRLRQGTYNEQFF.

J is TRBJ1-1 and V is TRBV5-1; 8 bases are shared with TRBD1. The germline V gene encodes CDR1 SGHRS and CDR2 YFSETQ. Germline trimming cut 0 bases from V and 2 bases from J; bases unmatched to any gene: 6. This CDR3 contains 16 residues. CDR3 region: CASSLAITGGNTEAFF. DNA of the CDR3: TGCGCCAGCAGCTTGGCCATAACAGGGGGTAACACTGAAGCTTTCTTT.

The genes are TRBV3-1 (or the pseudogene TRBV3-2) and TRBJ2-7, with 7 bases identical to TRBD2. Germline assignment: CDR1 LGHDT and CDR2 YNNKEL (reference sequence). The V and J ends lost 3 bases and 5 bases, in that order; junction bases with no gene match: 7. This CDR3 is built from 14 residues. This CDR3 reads CASSHARGGNEQYF. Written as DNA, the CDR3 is TGTGCCAGCAGCCACGCCCGGGGAGGGAACGAGCAGTACTTC.

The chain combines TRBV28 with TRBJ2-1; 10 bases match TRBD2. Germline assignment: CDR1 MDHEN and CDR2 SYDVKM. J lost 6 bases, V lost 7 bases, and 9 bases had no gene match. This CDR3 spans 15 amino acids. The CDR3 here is CASTPLAGEVNEQFF. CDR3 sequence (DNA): TGTGCCAGCACCCCTCTAGCGGGAGAAGTCAATGAGCAGTTCTTC.

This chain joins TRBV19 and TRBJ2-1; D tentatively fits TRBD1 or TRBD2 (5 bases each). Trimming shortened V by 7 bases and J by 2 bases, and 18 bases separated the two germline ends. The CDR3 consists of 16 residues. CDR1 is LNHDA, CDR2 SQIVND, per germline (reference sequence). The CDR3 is CASTLEQGAPYNEQFF. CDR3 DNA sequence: TGTGCCAGTACCCTGGAGCAGGGAGCGCCCTACAATGAGCAGTTCTTC.

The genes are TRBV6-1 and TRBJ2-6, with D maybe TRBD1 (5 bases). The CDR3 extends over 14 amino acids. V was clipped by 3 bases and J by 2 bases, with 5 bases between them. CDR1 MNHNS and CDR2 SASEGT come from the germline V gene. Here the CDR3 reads CASSDRAGANVLTF. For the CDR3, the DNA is TGTGCCAGCAGTGACAGGGCTGGGGCCAACGTCCTGACTTTC.

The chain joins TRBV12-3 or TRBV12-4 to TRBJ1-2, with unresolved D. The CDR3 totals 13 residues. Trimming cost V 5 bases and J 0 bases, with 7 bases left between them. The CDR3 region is CASSPASNYGYTF. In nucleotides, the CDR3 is TGTGCCAGCAGTCCAGCCTCTAACTATGGCTACACCTTC.

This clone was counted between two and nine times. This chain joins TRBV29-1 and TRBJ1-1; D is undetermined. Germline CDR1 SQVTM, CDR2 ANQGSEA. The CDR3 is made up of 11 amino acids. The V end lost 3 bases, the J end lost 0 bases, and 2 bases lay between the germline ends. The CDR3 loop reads CSVEMNTEAFF. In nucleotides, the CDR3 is TGCAGCGTTGAGATGAACACTGAAGCTTTCTTT.

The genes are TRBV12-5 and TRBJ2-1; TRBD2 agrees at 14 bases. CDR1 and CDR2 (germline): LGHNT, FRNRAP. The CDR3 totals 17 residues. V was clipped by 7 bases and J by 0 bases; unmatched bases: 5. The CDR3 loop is CASAMTSGRASYNEQFF. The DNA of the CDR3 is TGTGCTAGTGCCATGACTAGCGGGAGGGCCTCCTACAATGAGCAGTTCTTC.

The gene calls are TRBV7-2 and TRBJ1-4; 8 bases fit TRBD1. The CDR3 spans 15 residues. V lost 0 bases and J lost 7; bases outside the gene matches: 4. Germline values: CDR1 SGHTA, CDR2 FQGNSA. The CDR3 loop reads CASSLADREVEKLFF. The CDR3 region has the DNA TGTGCCAGCAGCTTAGCGGACAGGGAGGTTGAAAAACTGTTTTTT.